The 21 T cell receptor beta chains in this list originate from one sample, sequenced in a study of T cell changes during pregnancy in multiple sclerosis. TCRdb's copy holds only in-frame clones and misses some; the assay was immunoSEQ multiplex PCR. The sample consists of around 65,000 clones, around 92% of them appearing once. Sequencing used peripheral blood, obtained in the second trimester of pregnancy. Every receptor here comes from a female donor in good health, enrolled as a control in a pregnancy study.

This chain uses TRBV5-3 with TRBJ1-4, with 10 positions matching TRBD1. TRBV5-3 is noted as an ORF with a role that remains uncertain. V gave up 4 bases and J gave up 6 bases; unmatched junction bases: 12. The CDR3 is 17 residues long. The CDR3 spells CARSPNPSTGGHEKLFF. The CDR3 DNA reads TGTGCCAGAAGCCCCAACCCTTCGACAGGGGGCCATGAAAAACTGTTTTTT.

This clone was found once. This chain links TRBV5-6 with TRBJ2-5; D gene ambiguous. Trimming removed 3 bases from V and 5 bases from J, with 14 bases in between. The CDR3 has 14 residues. Germline CDR1 SGHDT, CDR2 YYEEEE. CDR3 nucleotides: TGTGCCAGCAGCTGGGCAGGCCGCCGGGAGACCCAGTACTTC. Translated, it gives CASSWAGRRETQYF.

V gene TRBV5-5 combines with J gene TRBJ1-2; D may be TRBD1 (5 bases). The CDR3 runs to 18 residues. Trimming removed 0 bases from V and 5 bases from J, with 23 bases in between. Per germline, CDR1 SGHKS and CDR2 YYEKEE (reference sequence). CDR3 in DNA: TGTGCCAGCAGCTTGGTGCACGGGGGGGGGACGGTTGATTATGGCTACACCTTC. Its protein product is CASSLVHGGGTVDYGYTF.

The V call is TRBV6-4, the J call TRBJ2-7, with 10 positions matching TRBD2. CDR1 and CDR2 from the germline V gene are MRHNA and SNTAGT. J lost 9 bases, V lost 8 bases, and 16 bases had no gene match. The CDR3 contains 15 residues. The CDR3 sequence is CASVRTSGSTLGQYF. The CDR3 nucleotides read TGTGCCAGCGTCAGGACTAGCGGCTCTACGTTGGGGCAGTACTTC.

The chain joins TRBV27 to TRBJ2-3; D unclear. V gave up 6 bases and J gave up 0 bases, with 13 bases separating them. This CDR3 has 15 residues. Germline V lookup: CDR1 MNHEY, CDR2 SMNVEV (reference sequence). The CDR3, as DNA: TGTGCCAGCAGCACTTCCCAGGTCAGCACAGATACGCAGTATTTT. Translation gives CASSTSQVSTDTQYF.

V gene TRBV28 combines with J gene TRBJ2-7; D is uncertain. The germline V and J ends were trimmed by 6 bases and 2 bases, with 8 bases remaining between them. The CDR3 has 12 residues. Germline assignment: CDR1 MDHEN and CDR2 SYDVKM. The CDR3 protein is CASRTSAYEQYF. CDR3 coding DNA: TGTGCCAGCAGAACCAGTGCCTACGAGCAGTACTTC.

The CDR3 here is CAISVVAGGLYIQYF. Written as DNA, the CDR3 is TGTGCCATCAGTGTAGTAGCGGGGGGGCTTTACATTCAGTACTTC. The rearrangement joins TRBV10-3 to TRBJ2-4; 11 bases are shared with TRBD2. The CDR3 contains 15 residues. Germline-derived CDR1 and CDR2 are ENHRY and SYGVKD. Losses at the gene ends were 4 bases for V and 8 bases for J; bases not matched to a gene: 7.

The gene calls are TRBV25-1 and TRBJ1-2, with 8 bases fitting TRBD1. The J segment lost 3 bases and the V segment lost 3 bases, leaving 12 bases of the junction unmatched. Germline V gene sequence: CDR1 MGHDK, CDR2 SYGVNS. The CDR3 length is 17 residues. CDR3: CASSEGGTGGRDYGYTF. The DNA for the CDR3 is TGTGCCAGCAGTGAGGGGGGAACAGGGGGAAGGGACTATGGCTACACCTTC.

In DNA form, the CDR3 reads TGTGCCAGCTCACCACGATTCGACAGTCAAAGGAACACTGAAGCTTTCTTT. This codes for CASSPRFDSQRNTEAFF. The V and J genes are TRBV18 and TRBJ1-1; D might be TRBD1 (5 bases). This CDR3 has 17 residues. V was clipped by 1 base and J by 1 base, with 16 bases between them. The germline V gene encodes CDR1 KGHSH and CDR2 LQKENI. Full variable domain (outside the CDR3, taken from reference TRBV18 and TRBJ1-1): NAGVMQNPRHLVRRRGQEARLRCSPMKGHSHVYWYRQLPEEGLKFMVYLQKENIIDESGMPKERFSAEFPKEGPSILRIQQVVRGDSAAYFCASSPRFDSQRNTEAFFGQGTRLTVV.

V and J are TRBV14 and TRBJ2-5, with 8 positions matching TRBD2. Trimming at V came to 5 bases and at J to 4 bases, leaving 6 bases not matched to a gene. Per germline, CDR1 SGHDN and CDR2 FVKESK. This CDR3 contains 14 residues. CDR3 coding DNA: TGTGCCAGCAGCACCCGGGGGGGACGAGAGACCCAGTACTTC. This gives the protein CASSTRGGRETQYF.

V and J are TRBV5-6 and TRBJ2-4; the match to TRBD1 covers 10 bases. Losses at the gene ends were 4 bases for V and 9 bases for J; bases not matched to a gene: 7. The CDR3 is 14 amino acids. Germline values: CDR1 SGHDT, CDR2 YYEEEE. The CDR3 reads CASSQTTGGRIQYF. CDR3 bases: TGTGCCAGCAGCCAGACGACAGGGGGCCGCATTCAGTACTTC.

The V and J genes are TRBV27 and TRBJ2-1; 8 positions match TRBD2. From germline, CDR1 is MNHEY and CDR2 SMNVEV (reference sequence). With 9 bases clipped from V and 0 bases from J, the junction kept 1 base outside the gene matches. This CDR3 region has 13 residues. CDR3 DNA sequence: TGTGCCAGTGGACTAGCCTCCTACAATGAGCAGTTCTTC. Translated, it gives CASGLASYNEQFF.

The genes are TRBV25-1 and TRBJ2-1; maybe TRBD2 (5 bases). The CDR3 totals 14 residues. Germline CDR1 is MGHDK and CDR2 is SYGVNS. V was clipped by 8 bases and J by 7 bases, with 18 bases between them. CDR3 bases: TGTGCCAGCTCTGAGGGAAAGTCCCGAAATGAGCAGTTCTTC. It yields the protein CASSEGKSRNEQFF.

This clone is a singleton in its sample. The chain is built from TRBV27 and TRBJ1-2; maybe TRBD1 (5 bases). The CDR3 has 13 residues. Trimming shortened V by 5 bases and J by 4 bases, and 11 bases separated the two germline ends. The germline V gene encodes CDR1 MNHEY and CDR2 SMNVEV (reference sequence). The CDR3, as DNA: TGTGCCAGCAGTAAAGAAGGGGTCTATGGCTACACCTTC. This gives the protein CASSKEGVYGYTF.

V usage is TRBV11-2 and J usage is TRBJ2-5; TRBD2 aligns across 8 bases. V lost 5 bases and J lost 4; bases outside the gene matches: 9. The CDR3 has 15 amino acids. Germline assignment: CDR1 SGHAT and CDR2 FQNNGV. Here the CDR3 reads CASSPRSGGLETQYF. CDR3 in DNA: TGTGCCAGCAGCCCGCGGAGCGGGGGTCTAGAGACCCAGTACTTC.

The J gene is TRBJ2-7, the V gene TRBV12-5; the match to TRBD1 covers 7 bases. CDR3 length equals 12 residues. V dropped 6 bases and J dropped 3; count of bases not matched to a gene: 2. Germline values: CDR1 LGHNT, CDR2 FRNRAP. The CDR3 nucleotides read TGTGCTAGTGGCCGGGACAGCTACGAGCAGTACTTC. It encodes CASGRDSYEQYF.

This rearrangement joins TRBV6-1 to TRBJ2-3; D remains unclear. Germline lookup yields CDR1 MNHNS and CDR2 SASEGT. V was shortened by 5 bases and J by 3 bases, with 12 bases between the two germline ends. The CDR3 contains 14 residues. The chain's CDR3 is CASSSRGDTDTQYF. CDR3 in DNA: TGTGCCAGCAGTTCCCGAGGAGATACAGATACGCAGTATTTT.

The gene calls are TRBV2 and TRBJ2-7, with D possibly matching TRBD2 (6 bases). CDR1 and CDR2 (germline): SNHLY, FYNNEI. This CDR3 has 14 amino acids. Trimming left V 6 bases short and J 3 bases short, with 15 bases between. The CDR3 DNA reads as TGTGCCAGCAGCGATCGGGACTCCTACTACGAGCAGTACTTC. This encodes CASSDRDSYYEQYF. Drawing the rest from reference TRBV2 and TRBJ2-7, the complete variable domain is EPEVTQTPSHQVTQMGQEVILRCVPISNHLYFYWYRQILGQKVEFLVSFYNNEISEKSEIFDDQFSVERPDGSNFTLKIRSTKLEDSAMYFCASSDRDSYYEQYFGPGTRLTVT.

The chain joins TRBV5-1 to TRBJ2-1; perhaps TRBD1 as D (5 bases). Germline CDR1 SGHRS, CDR2 YFSETQ. The CDR3 runs 14 residues. V lost 2 bases, J lost 7 bases, and 13 bases lay in between. The CDR3 spells CASSFLARVNEQFF. The CDR3 DNA is TGCGCCAGCAGCTTCCTCGCCAGGGTGAATGAGCAGTTCTTC.

The V gene is TRBV11-2, the J gene TRBJ2-1; the D gene is possibly TRBD2 (6 bases). This CDR3 contains 14 residues. Germline CDR1 and CDR2: SGHAT and FQNNGV. V lost 1 base, J lost 2 bases, and 6 bases lay in between. In nucleotides, the CDR3 is TGTGCCAGCAGCTTAGGGGGGGCCTACAATGAGCAGTTCTTC. It yields the protein CASSLGGAYNEQFF. The full variable domain, with the rest looked up from reference TRBV11-2 and TRBJ2-1, is EAGVAQSPRYKIIEKRQSVAFWCNPISGHATLYWYQQILGQGPKLLIQFQNNGVVDDSQLPKDRFSAERLKGVDSTLKIQPAKLEDSAVYLCASSLGGAYNEQFFGPGTRLTVL.

This chain connects TRBV27 to TRBJ2-1; D might be TRBD2 (5 bases). CDR3 length equals 14 residues. CDR1 and CDR2 from the germline V gene are MNHEY and SMNVEV (reference sequence). Between the trimmed V and J ends, which lost 6 bases and 4 bases, there was a span of 13 bases. CDR3 sequence reads: CASRLQTKYNEQFF. The CDR3 DNA reads TGTGCCAGCAGATTGCAGACTAAATACAATGAGCAGTTCTTC.